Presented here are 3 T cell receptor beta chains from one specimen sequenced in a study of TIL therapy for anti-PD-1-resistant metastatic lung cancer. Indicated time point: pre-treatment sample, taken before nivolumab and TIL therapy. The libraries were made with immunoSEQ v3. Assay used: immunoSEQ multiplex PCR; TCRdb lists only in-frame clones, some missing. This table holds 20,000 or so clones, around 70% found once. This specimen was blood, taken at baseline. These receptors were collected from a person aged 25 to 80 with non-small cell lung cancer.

The CDR3 DNA is TGTGCCAGCAGCGTAGGGGGTAGCGGTTACGAGCAGTACTTC. Protein: CASSVGGSGYEQYF. The chain carries TRBV9 and TRBJ2-7; possible D gene TRBD2, 6 bases. Germline loops: CDR1 SGDLS, CDR2 YYNGEE. The CDR3 extends over 14 amino acids. With 0 bases removed from V and 4 bases from J, the gap between germline ends came to 11 bases.

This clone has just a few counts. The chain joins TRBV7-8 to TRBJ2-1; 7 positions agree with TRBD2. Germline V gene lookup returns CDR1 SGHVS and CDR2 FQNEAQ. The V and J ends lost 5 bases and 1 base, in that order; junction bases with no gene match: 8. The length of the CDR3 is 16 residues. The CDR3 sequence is CASSLTLAESYNEQFF. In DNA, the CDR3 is TGTGCCAGCAGCCTGACGCTAGCGGAATCCTACAATGAGCAGTTCTTC.

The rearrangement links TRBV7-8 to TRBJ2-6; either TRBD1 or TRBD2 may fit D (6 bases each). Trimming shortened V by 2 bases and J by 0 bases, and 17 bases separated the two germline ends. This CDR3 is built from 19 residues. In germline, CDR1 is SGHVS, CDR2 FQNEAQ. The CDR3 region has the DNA TGTGCCAGCAGCTTAAGGGGGACGAGACTAGGCTCTGGGGCCAACGTCCTGACTTTC. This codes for CASSLRGTRLGSGANVLTF.